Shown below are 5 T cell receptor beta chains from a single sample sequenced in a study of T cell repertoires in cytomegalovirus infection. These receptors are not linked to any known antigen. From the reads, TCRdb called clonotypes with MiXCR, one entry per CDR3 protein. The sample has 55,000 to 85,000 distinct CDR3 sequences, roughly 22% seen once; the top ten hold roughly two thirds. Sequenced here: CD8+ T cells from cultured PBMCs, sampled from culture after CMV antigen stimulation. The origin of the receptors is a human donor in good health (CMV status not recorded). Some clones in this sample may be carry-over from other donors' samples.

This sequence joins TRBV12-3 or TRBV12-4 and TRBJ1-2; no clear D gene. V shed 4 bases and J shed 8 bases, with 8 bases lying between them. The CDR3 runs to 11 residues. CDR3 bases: TGTGCCAGCAGTTCCCCATGGGGCTACACCTTC. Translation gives CASSSPWGYTF.

As DNA, the CDR3 is TGCGCCAGCAGCCAAGATACCAGCGGGGGGGCCGTTGAGCAGTTCTTC. This encodes CASSQDTSGGAVEQFF. The chain has TRBV4-3 and TRBJ2-1; 10 nucleotides match TRBD2. This CDR3 comprises 16 residues. V trimming: 0 bases; J trimming: 9 bases; junction bases outside the gene matches: 8. The germline V gene encodes CDR1 LGHNA and CDR2 YSLEER.

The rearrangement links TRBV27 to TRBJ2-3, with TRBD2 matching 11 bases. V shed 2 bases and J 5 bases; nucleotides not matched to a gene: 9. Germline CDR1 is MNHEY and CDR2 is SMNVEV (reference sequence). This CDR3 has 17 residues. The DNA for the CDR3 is TGTGCCAGCAGTTTACTAAAAATTAGCGGGGGGGAAGATACGCAGTATTTT. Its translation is CASSLLKISGGEDTQYF.

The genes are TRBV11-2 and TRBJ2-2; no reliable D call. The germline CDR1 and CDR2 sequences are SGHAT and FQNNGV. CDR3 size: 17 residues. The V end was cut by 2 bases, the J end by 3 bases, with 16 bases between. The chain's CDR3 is CASSLLVERLDTGELFF. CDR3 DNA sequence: TGTGCCAGCAGCTTACTGGTCGAGAGGCTGGACACCGGGGAGCTGTTTTTT. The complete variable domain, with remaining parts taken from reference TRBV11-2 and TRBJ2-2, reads EAGVAQSPRYKIIEKRQSVAFWCNPISGHATLYWYQQILGQGPKLLIQFQNNGVVDDSQLPKDRFSAERLKGVDSTLKIQPAKLEDSAVYLCASSLLVERLDTGELFFGEGSRLTVL.

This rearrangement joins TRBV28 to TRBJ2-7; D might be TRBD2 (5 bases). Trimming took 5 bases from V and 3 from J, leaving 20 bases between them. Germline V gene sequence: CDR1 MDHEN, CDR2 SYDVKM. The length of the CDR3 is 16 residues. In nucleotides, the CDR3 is TGTGCCAGCAGTGGAGGCGCGGTTGCGGCCCACTACGAGCAGTACTTC. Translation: CASSGGAVAAHYEQYF.